The T cell receptor beta chain described here comes from a study of blood T cell repertoires in COVID-19. The wider study: T cells, B-cell-depleted T cells, or PBMCs supplied cDNA or gDNA.

As handled by the study authors: It was from reference gene primer amplification that nucleated cell counts were estimated. The assay was immunoSEQ multiplex PCR, and TCRdb's table has in-frame clones only and misses some. That table gives V, J and clone size, and the DNA gave D and trimming. The sample includes approximately 150,000 clones, 75% to 90% of them seen just once. V lost 7 bases to trimming and J lost 0 bases, with 15 bases between them. CDR1 is MNHEY, CDR2 SVGEGT, per germline. This CDR3 is 15 amino acids long. Sequenced sample: peripheral blood. The TCR was taken from a woman in her fifties or sixties with active COVID-19. The J gene is TRBJ1-1, the V gene TRBV6-2 or TRBV6-3; D gene ambiguous. Here the CDR3 reads CASTPRGRLNTEAFF. The CDR3 coding sequence is TGTGCCAGCACCCCCCGAGGCAGATTGAACACTGAAGCTTTCTTT.